The sequence of this T cell receptor (beta chain) was determined in a study of blood T cell repertoires in COVID-19. Study in general: COVID-19 samples from acute and convalescent phases originated in the United States, Italy and Spain. PBMCs, B-cell-depleted T cells, or T cells provided the cDNA or gDNA that made up the material.

Authors' analysis steps: Amplification from reference gene primers served as the basis for estimated nucleated cell counts. Clones were read by immunoSEQ multiplex PCR, and TCRdb kept only the in-frame ones, dropping some. That table gives V, J and clone size, and the DNA gave D and trimming. The data show roughly 100,000 clones, about 89% seen once. CDR3 length: 14 residues. With V trimmed by 6 bases and J by 1 base, 6 bases remained unmatched. In germline, CDR1 is SNHLY, CDR2 FYNNEI. Specimen: peripheral blood. The receptor's source is a human donor in a cohort sampled during active COVID-19. The chain recombines TRBV2 with TRBJ2-7; TRBD1 matches at 7 bases. CDR3 protein: CASRRQGTSYEQYF. The CDR3 nucleotides read TGTGCCAGCAGAAGACAGGGAACGTCCTACGAGCAGTACTTC.